A selection of T cell receptor beta chains follows, all from one sample in a study of T-cell memory formation after mild COVID-19. TCRdb redid the calling of the 5' RACE reads with MiXCR, one entry per CDR3 protein. The sample includes around 390,000 distinct CDR3 sequences, 16% of them seen just once. The specimen sequenced was PBMCs or a T cell subset sorted from them (not recorded which). The receptors were gathered from a man younger than 35 who had mild COVID-19 (a few samples of this study predate the infection). Cell type and time point are not known. Both conserved end residues are part of each CDR3. A D gene is named only where the DNA matches it firmly. Rows give clone size only sometimes, using once, few, many, or a class for an expanded clone.

D gene	clone size	J gene	V gene	CDR3 protein	CDR3 DNA
.	few	TRBJ1-2	TRBV20-1	CSAIRTGRHTF	TGCAGTGCTATCCGAACAGGGAGGCACACCTTC
TRBD2	few	TRBJ2-5	TRBV7-2	CASSFAGVEETQYF	TGTGCCAGCAGCTTTGCGGGGGTCGAAGAGACCCAGTACTTC
.	.	TRBJ1-6	TRBV5-6	CASSNVRDLYNSPLHF	TGTGCCAGCAGCAACGTCCGGGACCTCTATAATTCACCCCTCCACTTT
TRBD1	few	TRBJ2-2	TRBV5-1	CASSGTARDTGELFF	TGCGCCAGCAGCGGGACAGCTAGGGACACCGGGGAGCTGTTTTTT
.	.	TRBJ2-3	TRBV20-1	CSARDPTSYIPDTQYF	TGCAGTGCTAGAGATCCGACTAGTTATATCCCAGATACGCAGTATTTT
.	.	TRBJ2-7	TRBV23-1	CASRRWGWNEQYF	TGCGCCAGCCGAAGGTGGGGGTGGAACGAGCAGTACTTC
.	few	TRBJ2-1	TRBV4-1	CASSRVLRRTEQFF	TGCGCCAGCAGCCGGGTGCTTCGGAGGACCGAACAGTTCTTC
TRBD1	.	TRBJ2-1	TRBV7-2	CASSPRDRGKFGEQFF	TGTGCCAGCAGCCCTCGGGACAGGGGGAAGTTCGGTGAGCAGTTCTTC
.	.	TRBJ1-1	TRBV5-1	CASTLQSEVTEDFF	TGCGCCAGCACCCTACAGTCCGAGGTCACTGAAGATTTCTTT
.	.	TRBJ2-5	TRBV20-1	CSASRGQETQYF	TGCAGTGCTAGCCGGGGCCAAGAGACCCAGTACTTC
.	many	TRBJ1-1	TRBV6-2/TRBV6-3	CASRPDYTEAFF	TGTGCCAGCAGGCCAGATTACACTGAAGCTTTCTTT
.	many	TRBJ2-2	TRBV4-3	CASSQEGIGATNTGELFF	TGCGCCAGCAGCCAAGAAGGAATCGGGGCCACGAACACCGGGGAGCTGTTTTTT
TRBD2	few	TRBJ2-3	TRBV27	CASSLHPAGDYRTDTQYF	TGTGCCAGCAGTTTACACCCAGCGGGGGATTATCGCACAGATACGCAGTATTTT
.	.	TRBJ1-6	TRBV9	CASSVRDGDSPLHF	TGTGCCAGCAGCGTCCGGGACGGTGATTCACCCCTCCACTTT
TRBD1	few	TRBJ2-7	TRBV5-4	CASSVGPGQEGPLYEQYF	TGTGCCAGCAGCGTGGGACCGGGACAGGAAGGGCCCCTCTACGAGCAGTACTTC
.	few	TRBJ1-4	TRBV7-2	CASSSGGQRNEKLFF	TGTGCCAGCAGCTCCGGGGGCCAAAGGAATGAAAAACTGTTTTTT
TRBD2	few	TRBJ2-1	TRBV7-9	CASSLASGVNEQFF	TGTGCCAGCAGCTTAGCTAGCGGGGTCAATGAGCAGTTCTTC
.	.	TRBJ1-1	TRBV5-1	CASSLDIYTEAFF	TGCGCCAGCAGCCTCGACATCTACACTGAAGCTTTCTTT
.	.	TRBJ2-3	TRBV5-1	CASSQSGTGTDTQYF	TGCGCCAGCAGCCAAAGCGGGACAGGCACAGATACGCAGTATTTT
.	few	TRBJ2-1	TRBV7-7	CASSTDIQSSYNEQFF	TGTGCCAGCAGCACGGACATACAGAGCTCCTACAATGAGCAGTTCTTC
TRBD1	.	TRBJ1-2	TRBV20-1	CSALSPDRAEGYTF	TGCAGTGCTCTCTCCCCGGACAGGGCCGAGGGCTACACCTTC
.	.	TRBJ2-2	TRBV29-1	CSVTAYTGELFF	TGCAGCGTCACAGCCTACACCGGGGAGCTGTTTTTT
TRBD1	.	TRBJ1-1	TRBV4-2	CASSQVGTGISNTEAFF	TGTGCCAGCAGCCAAGTGGGGACAGGGATATCGAACACTGAAGCTTTCTTT
.	many	TRBJ2-7	TRBV4-3	CASSQDRLSNEQYF	TGCGCCAGCAGCCAAGATCGACTAAGTAACGAGCAGTACTTC
.	.	TRBJ1-5	TRBV11-2	CASSGRMDQPQHF	TGTGCCAGCAGCGGTCGGATGGATCAGCCCCAGCATTTT
.	few	TRBJ1-2	TRBV6-2/TRBV6-3	CASSYSSGILNYGYTF	TGTGCCAGCAGTTACTCTTCGGGTATACTTAACTATGGCTACACCTTC
TRBD1	few	TRBJ1-1	TRBV20-1	CSARFQGGTEAFF	TGCAGTGCTAGATTTCAGGGGGGCACTGAAGCTTTCTTT
TRBD2	.	TRBJ2-5	TRBV27	CASSMLAGGKETQYF	TGTGCCAGCAGTATGCTAGCGGGGGGGAAAGAGACCCAGTACTTC
TRBD2	few	TRBJ2-7	TRBV15	CATSRGLAGTYEQYF	TGTGCCACCAGCAGAGGACTAGCGGGGACTTACGAGCAGTACTTC
.	.	TRBJ1-3	TRBV30	CAWSGSGNTIYF	TGTGCCTGGAGTGGGTCTGGAAACACCATATATTTT
TRBD1	many	TRBJ1-3	TRBV11-2	CASSWTGATGNTIYF	TGTGCCAGCAGCTGGACAGGGGCCACTGGAAACACCATATATTTT
.	few	TRBJ2-5	TRBV4-3	CASSQEQAQETQYF	TGCGCCAGCAGCCAAGAGCAGGCCCAAGAGACCCAGTACTTC
.	few	TRBJ1-2	TRBV27	CASSLSGTPAYGYTF	TGTGCCAGCAGTTTATCAGGGACCCCGGCCTATGGCTACACCTTC
TRBD1	.	TRBJ2-4	TRBV12-3/TRBV12-4	CASSSDRDKNIQYF	TGTGCCAGCAGTTCGGACAGGGACAAAAACATTCAGTACTTC
.	few	TRBJ1-1	TRBV7-9	CASSLGATNTEAFF	TGTGCCAGCAGCTTAGGGGCGACGAACACTGAAGCTTTCTTT
.	few	TRBJ1-1	TRBV7-8	CASRMGGGTEAFF	TGTGCCAGCCGTATGGGAGGGGGCACTGAAGCTTTCTTT
.	.	TRBJ1-3	TRBV10-3	CAIGGNTIYF	TGTGCCATCGGTGGAAACACCATATATTTT
.	few	TRBJ2-3	TRBV12-3/TRBV12-4	CASRIAGATDTQYF	TGTGCCAGCAGAATAGCAGGGGCAACAGATACGCAGTATTTT
TRBD1	few	TRBJ1-1	TRBV5-1	CASSRDRETEAFF	TGCGCCAGCAGCCGGGACAGGGAAACTGAAGCTTTCTTT
.	.	TRBJ2-1	TRBV6-2/TRBV6-3	CASSWRRGRDEQFF	TGTGCCAGCAGTTGGCGCAGGGGTAGGGATGAGCAGTTCTTC
.	few	TRBJ2-1	TRBV28	CASSVTLYRGSDEQFF	TGTGCCAGCAGTGTGACCCTGTATAGGGGTTCGGATGAGCAGTTCTTC
.	.	TRBJ2-1	TRBV7-2	CASSSINVGGEQFF	TGTGCCAGCAGCTCAATTAACGTGGGCGGCGAGCAGTTCTTC
.	many	TRBJ2-4	TRBV12-3/TRBV12-4	CASSFTGKNIQYF	TGTGCCAGCAGTTTTACAGGCAAAAACATTCAGTACTTC
TRBD2	.	TRBJ2-5	TRBV18	CASSPPASGGLVETQYF	TGTGCCAGCTCACCACCGGCTAGCGGGGGCCTAGTAGAGACCCAGTACTTC
TRBD2	.	TRBJ2-1	TRBV9	CASSGSGYNEQFF	TGTGCCAGCAGCGGTAGCGGGTACAATGAGCAGTTCTTC
.	few	TRBJ2-3	TRBV20-1	CSARNRGPSTDTQYF	TGCAGTGCTAGAAATCGGGGGCCTAGCACAGATACGCAGTATTTT
.	few	TRBJ1-2	TRBV11-2	CASSFMRDYGYTF	TGTGCCAGCAGCTTTATGAGGGACTATGGCTACACCTTC